Many counts were recorded for the clone carrying this T cell receptor (beta chain). Its antigen is unknown. This sample was included in a study of molecular identifiers for immune sequencing clone quantification. TCRdb re-called the PCR reads through MiXCR, storing one row per CDR3 protein. The sample lists tens of thousands of distinct CDR3 sequences; about 21% were seen once. Overall study findings and caveats: Detection of one spiked Jurkat cell's TCR RNA reportedly worked in around 1 million naive cells. Clones above 20 RNA copies contained over 98% of effector molecules but under 1% of naive ones.

The CDR3 is 17 amino acids. The V end was cut by 0 bases, the J end by 7 bases, with 18 bases between. Germline V CDR1 and CDR2: LNHNV, YYDKDF (reference sequence). The source is a human donor in good health. Some libraries in this study had Jurkat cell RNA spiked in. The chain is built from TRBV15 and TRBJ2-2; D unclear. Sequencing input: naive CD8+ T cells from blood, with Jurkat cell RNA spiked in. The sample's subset: FACS-sorted CD8+CD4-CCR7+CD45RA+ naive T cells. Written as DNA, the CDR3 is TGTGCCACCAGCAGAGACCAGGCCGGGTTTTACATCGGGGAGCTGTTTTTT. Translation gives CATSRDQAGFYIGELFF.